This is a list of T cell receptor beta chains from one sample in a study of T cell responses to AZD1222 COVID-19 vaccine. The table came from immunoSEQ multiplex PCR; TCRdb's copy has only in-frame clones and leaves some out. This sample has 150,000 to 200,000 clones, with roughly nine tenths found just once. The starting material was peripheral blood, obtained on day 0 of AZD1222 vaccination. The receptor source for this set is an adult in good health. Both conserved end residues are part of each CDR3. The D gene is left open where the match is weak. Clone size, where shown, is once, few, many, or a class for clones that have expanded.

d_call	v_call	j_call	clone_size	cdr3_aa	cdr3_nt
TRBD1	TRBV28	TRBJ2-2	NA	CASSFSGQGVRELFF	TGTGCCAGCAGTTTCTCAGGACAGGGGGTTCGGGAGCTGTTTTTT
NA	TRBV6-6	TRBJ1-1	NA	CASRPYLGEDTEAFF	TGTGCCAGCAGGCCCTACCTGGGGGAGGACACTGAAGCTTTCTTT
NA	TRBV11-2	TRBJ1-2	NA	CASSLASNYGYTF	TGTGCCAGCAGCTTAGCCTCAAACTATGGCTACACCTTC
TRBD1	TRBV6-5	TRBJ2-6	few	CASSSPGGVGANVLTF	TGTGCCAGCAGTTCCCCAGGGGGTGTCGGGGCCAACGTCCTGACTTTC
TRBD1	TRBV5-1	TRBJ1-1	once	CASSLDRGWTEAFF	TGCGCCAGCAGCTTGGACAGGGGCTGGACTGAAGCTTTCTTT
NA	TRBV20-1	TRBJ2-4	NA	CSAIERNVIAKNIQYF	TGCAGTGCTATTGAGCGGAACGTGATAGCCAAAAACATTCAGTACTTC
NA	TRBV7-3	TRBJ2-5	few	CASSLDRNSMETQYF	TGTGCCAGCAGCTTAGACCGAAATTCTATGGAGACCCAGTACTTC
NA	TRBV18	TRBJ1-3	NA	CASSPLLTGRRGPSGNTIYF	TGTGCCAGCTCACCACTATTGACGGGGAGACGGGGACCCTCTGGAAACACCATATATTTT
TRBD1	TRBV24-1	TRBJ2-5	NA	CATSERDRGTETQYF	TGTGCCACCAGTGAGCGGGACAGGGGAACCGAGACCCAGTACTTC
NA	TRBV3-1/TRBV3-2	TRBJ1-5	NA	CASSRAGAVQPQHF	TGTGCCAGCAGCCGGGCAGGGGCTGTTCAGCCCCAGCATTTT
TRBD1	TRBV19	TRBJ1-1	NA	CASSINAGQPFQIF	TGTGCCAGTAGTATCAATGCGGGACAGCCCTTCCAGATCTTT
NA	TRBV7-9	TRBJ2-3	NA	CASSPQQTDTQYF	TGTGCCAGCAGCCCCCAGCAGACAGATACGCAGTATTTT
TRBD1	TRBV5-4	TRBJ1-6	NA	CASSLVTGNSPLHF	TGTGCCAGCAGCTTGGTGACAGGGAATTCACCCCTCCACTTT
TRBD1	TRBV3-1/TRBV3-2	TRBJ1-2	once	CASSPNPSTGSYGYTF	TGTGCCAGCAGCCCTAACCCTTCGACAGGGAGCTATGGCTACACCTTC
NA	TRBV27	TRBJ1-2	NA	CASSFRSGRGGYTF	TGTGCCAGCAGTTTTAGGTCTGGGCGTGGAGGCTACACCTTC
NA	TRBV5-1	TRBJ1-1	few	CASTGYTEAFF	TGCGCCAGCACAGGGTACACTGAAGCTTTCTTT
NA	TRBV27	TRBJ1-6	NA	CASRFGGRDSPLHF	TGTGCCAGCAGATTCGGAGGGCGGGATTCACCCCTCCACTTT
NA	TRBV10-3	TRBJ2-1	NA	CAIEVEGGEQFF	TGTGCCATCGAGGTCGAGGGAGGTGAGCAGTTCTTC
TRBD2	TRBV30	TRBJ2-1	NA	CAWSPRPTSGRSNEQFF	TGTGCCTGGAGTCCAAGACCCACTAGCGGGAGGAGCAATGAGCAGTTCTTC
NA	TRBV5-1	TRBJ1-1	once	CASSREGRNTEAFF	TGCGCCAGCAGCCGGGAGGGCAGGAACACTGAAGCTTTCTTT
NA	TRBV20-1	TRBJ2-5	NA	CSARMETQYF	TGCAGTGCTAGAATGGAGACCCAGTACTTC
NA	TRBV9	TRBJ1-1	NA	CASSGDRLNTEAFF	TGTGCCAGCAGCGGTGACAGGCTGAACACTGAAGCTTTCTTT
NA	TRBV27	TRBJ2-1	NA	CASSLSPAQQRQFF	TGTGCCAGCAGTCTTAGTCCAGCCCAGCAGCGGCAGTTCTTC
TRBD2	TRBV7-7	TRBJ2-5	NA	CASSSGGGYQETQYF	TGTGCTAGCAGCTCTGGCGGGGGGTACCAAGAGACCCAGTACTTC
NA	TRBV21-1	TRBJ1-1	once	CASSKGFRGQREANTEAFF	TGTGCCAGCAGCAAAGGCTTTCGGGGACAGCGCGAGGCGAACACTGAAGCTTTCTTT
TRBD2	TRBV6-5	TRBJ2-2	NA	CASTKKTSPTGELFF	TGTGCCAGCACCAAAAAGACTAGCCCCACCGGGGAGCTGTTTTTT
TRBD1	TRBV27	TRBJ1-2	NA	CASRRTGDNYGYTF	TGTGCCAGTAGAAGGACAGGGGATAACTATGGCTACACCTTC
TRBD2	TRBV3-1/TRBV3-2	TRBJ2-3	NA	CASSQVMAGVGPDTQYF	TGTGCCAGCAGCCAAGTCATGGCGGGGGTGGGCCCAGATACGCAGTATTTT
NA	TRBV20-1	TRBJ2-1	NA	CSARPRAEQFF	TGCAGTGCCAGACCCAGGGCTGAGCAGTTCTTC
NA	TRBV29-1	TRBJ1-1	NA	CSVGGPGMNTEAFF	TGCAGCGTAGGGGGTCCCGGGATGAACACTGAAGCTTTCTTT
NA	TRBV9	TRBJ1-4	NA	CASSAQGGVATGEKLFF	TGTGCCAGCAGCGCTCAAGGTGGCGTGGCCACTGGTGAAAAACTGTTTTTT
NA	TRBV4-2	TRBJ2-7	NA	CASSHSAEINYEQYF	TGTGCCAGCAGCCATTCGGCGGAGATTAACTACGAGCAGTACTTC
TRBD1	TRBV6-5	TRBJ1-2	NA	CASSRPTGNYGYTF	TGTGCCAGCAGCAGACCGACAGGGAATTATGGCTACACCTTC
NA	TRBV3-1/TRBV3-2	TRBJ1-5	NA	CASSQYRDQPQHF	TGTGCCAGCAGCCAATACAGGGATCAGCCCCAGCATTTT
NA	TRBV15	TRBJ1-3	NA	CATSRDPMLGNTIYF	TGTGCCACCAGCAGAGACCCTATGCTTGGGAACACCATATATTTT
NA	TRBV6-5	TRBJ2-1	NA	CASRSTAGRAPFF	TGTGCCAGCAGATCCACAGCAGGCAGGGCCCCGTTCTTC
NA	TRBV6-5	TRBJ1-5	NA	CASRQEFNQPQHF	TGTGCCAGCAGACAGGAATTCAATCAGCCCCAGCATTTT
NA	TRBV9	TRBJ2-3	NA	CASSVRQSGADTQYF	TGTGCCAGCAGCGTCCGACAGTCGGGCGCAGATACGCAGTATTTT
NA	TRBV28	TRBJ1-6	NA	CASTPGIPTLHF	TGTGCCAGCACCCCAGGCATTCCTACCCTCCACTTT
TRBD1	TRBV27	TRBJ1-6	NA	CASSLGGDRVNSPLHF	TGTGCCAGCAGTTTAGGGGGGGACAGGGTAAATTCACCCCTCCACTTT
TRBD1	TRBV5-1	TRBJ1-2	NA	CASSRDSQDLYGYTF	TGCGCCAGCAGTAGGGACAGTCAAGACCTCTATGGCTACACCTTC
NA	TRBV6-5	TRBJ1-4	once	CASSSSIGATNEKLFF	TGTGCCAGCAGTTCATCCATTGGGGCAACTAATGAAAAACTGTTTTTT
NA	TRBV5-5	TRBJ2-2	NA	CASSVRQLTNTGELFF	TGTGCCAGCAGCGTACGACAGCTCACCAACACCGGGGAGCTGTTTTTT
NA	TRBV14	TRBJ2-7	NA	CASSQERFYEQYF	TGTGCCAGCAGCCAAGAACGGTTCTACGAGCAGTACTTC
TRBD1	TRBV3-1/TRBV3-2	TRBJ1-3	NA	CASSQVGQGRVTIYF	TGTGCCAGCAGCCAAGTTGGACAGGGGAGGGTGACCATATATTTT
NA	TRBV18	TRBJ2-3	NA	CASSPYGGPNTDTQYF	TGTGCCAGCTCACCATACGGGGGGCCAAACACAGATACGCAGTATTTT
NA	TRBV10-3	TRBJ2-3	once	CATLAGSIPDTQYF	TGTGCTACCCTTGCCGGGTCGATTCCAGATACGCAGTATTTT
NA	TRBV30	TRBJ1-5	NA	CAWSRGSNQPQHF	TGTGCCTGGAGTCGGGGGAGCAATCAGCCCCAGCATTTT
NA	TRBV10-3	TRBJ1-3	NA	CATGPSNSGNTIYF	TGTGCCACCGGTCCCTCTAACTCTGGAAACACCATATATTTT
NA	TRBV7-2	TRBJ1-2	NA	CASSSDRGAKDYGYTF	TGTGCCAGCAGCTCGGATAGAGGGGCCAAAGACTATGGCTACACCTTC
NA	TRBV15	TRBJ2-6	NA	CATSRSAGANVLTF	TGTGCCACCAGCAGATCAGCTGGGGCCAACGTCCTGACTTTC
NA	TRBV7-2	TRBJ1-1	NA	CASSLTALNTEAFF	TGTGCCAGCAGCTTAACAGCGCTGAACACTGAAGCTTTCTTT
NA	TRBV19	TRBJ2-5	NA	CASSIVDRQETQYF	TGTGCCAGTAGTATAGTAGACAGACAAGAGACCCAGTACTTC
NA	TRBV2	TRBJ1-2	NA	CASKRGGSNYGYTF	TGTGCCAGCAAAAGAGGGGGTTCGAACTATGGCTACACCTTC
TRBD1	TRBV28	TRBJ1-2	once	CASRAGTANYGYTF	TGTGCCAGCAGGGCTGGGACAGCTAACTATGGCTACACCTTC
NA	TRBV19	TRBJ1-6	NA	CATGGGRNSPLHF	TGTGCCACCGGGGGCGGCCGAAATTCACCCCTCCACTTT
TRBD1	TRBV6-5	TRBJ1-6	NA	CASTYEGTVNSPLHF	TGTGCCAGCACCTATGAAGGGACAGTCAATTCACCCCTCCACTTT
NA	TRBV7-6	TRBJ2-4	few	CASSLGWGQPWPRGNIQYF	TGTGCCAGCAGCTTAGGTTGGGGGCAGCCCTGGCCAAGGGGAAACATTCAGTACTTC
NA	TRBV3-1/TRBV3-2	TRBJ1-4	NA	CASSQDPGPNEKLFF	TGTGCCAGCAGCCAAGATCCGGGACCGAATGAAAAACTGTTTTTT
TRBD1	TRBV7-8	TRBJ1-2	NA	CASSLGGTAYGYTF	TGTGCCAGCAGCTTGGGGGGGACAGCCTATGGCTACACCTTC